Listed below are T cell receptor beta chains from one sample, sequenced in a study of shared clonotypes between healthy human individuals. This table comes from immunoSEQ multiplex PCR, and its TCRdb copy is limited to in-frame clones, with some not included. The sample has around 510,000 clones, around 78% seen once. The sample consisted of PBMCs. Receptors were obtained from a woman between 40 and 55 years old in good health. Some clones in this sample may be carry-over from other donors' samples. The CDR3 runs from the conserved cysteine through the conserved F or W. A D gene is named only where the DNA matches it firmly. Clone size is not always given. Where it is, it says once, few, many or a class for expanded clones.

>TRBV10-1|few|NA|TRBJ1-2
CASSESGRYDYTF
TGCGCCAGCAGTGAGTCAGGGCGGTATGACTACACCTTC
>TRBV10-3|NA|NA|TRBJ2-7
CAISPQGDEQYF
TGTGCCATCAGTCCACAGGGAGACGAGCAGTACTTC
>TRBV29-1|once|TRBD1|TRBJ1-5
CSTGQGVNQPQHF
TGCAGCACGGGACAGGGGGTAAATCAGCCCCAGCATTTT
>TRBV15|NA|NA|TRBJ2-2
CATSRGGGPGGELFF
TGTGCCACCAGCAGAGGTGGGGGGCCTGGCGGGGAGCTGTTTTTT
>TRBV6-1|NA|NA|TRBJ2-7
CASPPPGVADEQYF
TGTGCCAGCCCTCCCCCGGGGGTGGCAGACGAGCAGTACTTC
>TRBV2|NA|TRBD2|TRBJ2-1
CASIFRTSWDNEQFF
TGTGCCAGCATATTCCGGACTAGCTGGGACAATGAGCAGTTCTTC
>TRBV4-2|NA|TRBD2|TRBJ2-3
CASSQDSLAGVVVRTDTQYF
TGTGCCAGCAGCCAAGACAGCCTAGCGGGAGTGGTCGTTCGCACAGATACGCAGTATTTT
>TRBV6-5|many|NA|TRBJ2-3
CASREPKRGRDTQYF
TGTGCCAGCAGGGAACCAAAAAGGGGGAGAGATACGCAGTATTTT
>TRBV7-2|NA|NA|TRBJ2-7
CASSLVGQTSYEQYF
TGTGCCAGCAGCTTAGTCGGACAGACCTCCTACGAGCAGTACTTC
>TRBV5-8|NA|NA|TRBJ2-1
CASSSRVGGRFNEQFF
TGTGCCAGCAGTTCCCGGGTCGGGGGGCGCTTCAATGAGCAGTTCTTC
>TRBV7-6|NA|NA|TRBJ2-2
CASSLVGQTGELFF
TGTGCCAGCAGCTTAGTCGGACAGACCGGGGAGCTGTTTTTT
>TRBV20-1|NA|NA|TRBJ2-7
CSASLGIEQYF
TGCAGTGCTAGTCTTGGCATCGAGCAGTACTTC
>TRBV10-1|NA|NA|TRBJ2-1
CASSDLNGPDNEQFF
TGCGCCAGCAGTGATTTGAACGGGCCAGACAATGAGCAGTTCTTC
>TRBV25-1|once|NA|TRBJ1-1
CASSDYTEAFF
TGTGCCAGCAGTGACTACACTGAAGCTTTCTTT
>TRBV29-1|NA|TRBD2|TRBJ2-7
CSVAPGLAGVHEQYF
TGCAGCGTTGCCCCGGGACTAGCGGGAGTTCACGAGCAGTACTTC
>TRBV23-1|NA|TRBD1|TRBJ2-7
CASSQSGTGRDEQYF
TGCGCCAGCAGTCAATCGGGGACAGGGAGGGACGAGCAGTACTTC
>TRBV4-2|NA|TRBD2|TRBJ2-7
CASSPGTSGSSYEQYF
TGTGCCAGCAGCCCCGGGACTAGCGGGAGCTCCTACGAGCAGTACTTC
>TRBV28|NA|NA|TRBJ2-1
CASSFPTFYNEQFF
TGTGCCAGCAGTTTCCCTACGTTCTACAATGAGCAGTTCTTC
>TRBV5-5|NA|NA|TRBJ2-7
CASSLAFGSSYEQYF
TGTGCCAGCAGCTTGGCCTTCGGGAGCTCCTACGAGCAGTACTTC
>TRBV6-5|NA|TRBD1|TRBJ2-7
CASRQGAEQYF
TGTGCCAGCAGACAGGGGGCTGAGCAGTACTTC
>TRBV11-2|NA|NA|TRBJ2-3
CTSSFNSGQGDTQYF
TGTACCAGCAGCTTCAATAGCGGCCAAGGAGATACGCAGTATTTT
>TRBV5-1|NA|NA|TRBJ2-1
CASSPTRGSYNEQFF
TGCGCCAGCAGCCCGACCAGGGGATCCTACAATGAGCAGTTCTTC
>TRBV7-3|NA|TRBD1|TRBJ1-2
CASSPGLDRGLAGYTF
TGTGCCAGCAGTCCCGGGTTGGACAGGGGGCTTGCTGGCTACACCTTC
>TRBV4-3|NA|TRBD2|TRBJ2-3
CASSLSRSASGKWDTQYF
TGCGCCAGCAGCCTCTCCCGGTCCGCTAGCGGGAAGTGGGATACGCAGTATTTT
>TRBV7-2|NA|NA|TRBJ2-1
CASSVRSYNEQFF
TGTGCCAGCAGCGTTAGGTCGTACAATGAGCAGTTCTTC
>TRBV28|NA|TRBD1|TRBJ1-1
CASDRDPNTEAFF
TGTGCCAGCGACAGGGATCCGAACACTGAAGCTTTCTTT
>TRBV20-1|NA|NA|TRBJ2-7
CSASRGDEQYF
TGCAGTGCTTCCAGGGGGGACGAGCAGTACTTC
>TRBV5-1|NA|TRBD2|TRBJ2-1
CASSSTPSSGKDNEQFF
TGCGCCAGCAGCTCCACTCCCTCTAGCGGGAAGGACAATGAGCAGTTCTTC
>TRBV18|NA|TRBD2|TRBJ2-7
CASSPGAGGDEQYF
TGTGCCAGCTCACCGGGGGCGGGAGGGGACGAGCAGTACTTC
>TRBV19|NA|TRBD1|TRBJ1-2
CASHSQGDPTTNGYTF
TGTGCCAGTCACTCCCAGGGGGACCCAACGACCAATGGCTACACCTTC
>TRBV4-1|NA|NA|TRBJ2-1
CASSQALQGRGLNEQFF
TGCGCCAGCAGCCAAGCCCTCCAGGGGAGGGGTTTGAATGAGCAGTTCTTC
>TRBV10-3|NA|TRBD1|TRBJ2-7
CAISEYLDRVYEQYF
TGTGCCATCAGTGAGTATCTGGACAGGGTCTACGAGCAGTACTTC
>TRBV2|NA|TRBD2|TRBJ2-7
CASSALAGGKYEQYF
TGTGCCAGCAGCGCCCTAGCGGGAGGGAAATACGAGCAGTACTTC
>TRBV10-2|many|NA|TRBJ2-1
CASSDSRATAGFF
TGCGCCAGCAGTGACTCGAGGGCTACGGCAGGGTTCTTC
>TRBV10-3|NA|NA|TRBJ1-6
CATLEVRDSPLHF
TGTGCCACCCTCGAGGTCCGCGATTCACCCCTCCACTTT
>TRBV11-3|NA|NA|TRBJ2-2
CASSLHPDSFSELFF
TGTGCCAGCAGCTTACACCCGGATAGTTTCTCGGAGCTGTTTTTT
>TRBV5-1|NA|TRBD1|TRBJ2-1
CASSRDRGSSYNEQFF
TGCGCCAGCAGCCGGGACAGGGGGAGCTCCTACAATGAGCAGTTCTTC
>TRBV28|NA|TRBD2|TRBJ2-7
CASSRGNAGAHEQYF
TGTGCCAGCAGTCGGGGGAACGCGGGAGCCCACGAGCAGTACTTC
>TRBV7-9|many|NA|TRBJ1-2
CASSLAGSAYGYTF
TGTGCCAGCAGCTTAGCAGGGAGCGCCTATGGCTACACCTTC
>TRBV6-6|NA|TRBD2|TRBJ2-3
CANTRGRVTTDTQYF
TGTGCCAACACCCGAGGGAGGGTTACCACAGATACGCAGTATTTT